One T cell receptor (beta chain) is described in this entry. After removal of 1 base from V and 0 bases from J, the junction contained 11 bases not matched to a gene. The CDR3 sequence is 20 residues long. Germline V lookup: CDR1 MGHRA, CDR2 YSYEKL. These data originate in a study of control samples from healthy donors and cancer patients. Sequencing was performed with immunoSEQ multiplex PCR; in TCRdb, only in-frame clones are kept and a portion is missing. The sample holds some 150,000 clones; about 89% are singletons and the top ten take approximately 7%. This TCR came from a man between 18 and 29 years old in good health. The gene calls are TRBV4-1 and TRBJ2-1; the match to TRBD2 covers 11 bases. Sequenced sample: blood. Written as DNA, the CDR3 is TGCGCCAGCAGCCAAGCCCAACTAGCGGGGGCCTTAAGCTCCTACAATGAGCAGTTCTTC. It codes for CASSQAQLAGALSSYNEQFF.